This TCR beta chain originates from a study of low-dose radiotherapy and immunotherapy resistance in tumors. Time point meaning: after trial treatment. As for treatment: LDRT plus nivolumab, ipilimumab, low-dose cyclophosphamide and aspirin (RACIN trial). Nivolumab, ipilimumab, aspirin, low-dose cyclophosphamide and low-dose radiotherapy were given to donors. This clonotype was detected many times. Both TCRalpha and TCRbeta chains were reverse transcribed with V-gene-specific primers. With a V-primer adapter and a constant-region primer, TCRs were amplified for roughly 21 PCR cycles. Researchers amplified the isolated mRNA using in vitro transcription. TCRdb called the reads again in MiXCR, with one record for every CDR3 protein. The data contain more than 70,000 distinct CDR3 sequences, around a fifth of them singletons. Germline V lookup: CDR1 SQVTM, CDR2 ANQGSEA. This CDR3 is 12 amino acids long. After removal of 4 bases from V and 5 bases from J, the junction contained 4 bases not matched to a gene.

The rearrangement links TRBV29-1 to TRBJ2-5; 7 bases fit TRBD1. This specimen was PBMCs, taken after low-dose radiotherapy plus immunotherapy. This clonotype was sampled from a female donor with ovarian cancer. The CDR3 DNA follows: TGCAGCGTTGCAGGGACAGTGGAGACCCAGTACTTC. This sequence encodes CSVAGTVETQYF.